The entry below gives a single T cell receptor (beta chain) sequence along with its context. What it binds is not known. This specimen belongs to a study of cytomegalovirus exposure and HLA in healthy donors. Study-wide background: Of all 370 or so donors who were genotyped, 70% to 85% belonged to the Caucasian-associated ancestry cluster. General observations from the study: Researchers catalogued 164 TCR beta chains as cytomegalovirus-associated.

With 60 Vbeta and 13 Jbeta primers, the PCR was carried out. Clones were sequenced by immunoSEQ multiplex PCR, and TCRdb holds only the in-frame ones, with some missing. The listing records around 190,000 clones. The J segment lost 1 base and the V segment lost 2 bases, leaving 1 base of the junction unmatched. The germline CDR1 and CDR2 sequences are SGHRS and YFSETQ. The CDR3 is made up of 16 amino acids. Material for sequencing was PBMCs. The receptor was isolated from a woman in her twenties or thirties in good health and CMV-seropositive. The chain links TRBV5-1 to TRBJ2-7; TRBD2 matches at 15 bases. CDR3 sequence: CASSFGTSGRSYEQYF. Here the CDR3 DNA reads TGCGCCAGCAGCTTCGGGACTAGCGGGAGGTCCTACGAGCAGTACTTC.